The text below deals with one T cell receptor beta chain. This clone occurred once. No antigen is known for it. Base-call qualities are not available, and no considerably larger clone is one nucleotide away. This entry belongs to a study of T cell responses to AZD1222 COVID-19 vaccine (dated by TCRdb to about 2021). Broadly, across the study: AZD1222 recipients whose second dose came at about 4 weeks and those whose second dose came at about 12 weeks were combined into one group, since spike-specific TCR depth and breadth did not differ between the two schedules. A total of about 250 trial participants underwent TCR sequencing, of whom roughly 210 had received two doses of AZD1222 and approximately 25 had received two doses of the MenACWY control vaccine. Trial participants were enrolled by age into subgroups of 18-55, 56-69 and 70-plus years, and 148, 28 and 57 TCR-sequenced participants, respectively, were included in these subgroups.

Findings and caveats that apply to the study as a whole: Vaccine-associated CD4 TCRs spanned the whole spike protein, with dominant responses in regions 160-218 and 743-854. After two AZD1222 doses, spike-specific TCR breadth and depth were significantly higher than at day 0 and than in MenACWY recipients. Because no day 14 peak-response samples were available, the repertoires could be characterized only after the peak T cell response. The 56-69-year group was small, and its depth increase did not reach significance, likely because of low power. Reportedly, almost half of the unique spike-specific TCRs recognized epitopes lying outside the regions that are mutated in the B.1.351 and B.1.1.7 variants. Participants were mostly white British, with more females than males. The authors suggested clonal diversity may have been underestimated. Only five to seven AZD1222 recipients were SARS-CoV-2 seropositive at baseline, limiting conclusions about previously exposed vaccinees.

According to the study, the label for this sample's time point signals: baseline before first vaccination. Vaccinee samples came from UK trials COV001 and COV002, including a single-blind randomized controlled phase 2/3 trial of AZD1222 (ChAdOx1 nCoV-19) in healthy adults. For TCRbeta chain sequencing, PBMC samples from trial participants were taken at day 0 and at day 28 after the second dose. The CDR3 regions of human TCRbeta chains were analyzed by immunosequencing. On the study's bioinformatics: TCRs in the repertoires were matched against a reference library of SARS-CoV-2-specific TCRs that had been generated with the MIRA antigen-specificity platform. Breadth was defined as the fraction of unique TCRs that were SARS-CoV-2-associated, and depth was defined as the fraction of total T cells that were SARS-CoV-2-associated. Using the MIRA data, each spike-specific TCR was mapped to the spike region that the TCR reacts to and placed in a CD4 or CD8 class. Log10-transformed breadth and depth values were compared by one-way ANOVA with Sidak's multiple comparisons tests. Entries here come from immuneACCESS through TCRdb and include only in-frame sequences with V and J called. Some clones fail to appear in such tables; in the studies checked, an unresolved V gene covers under half of the shortfall, and the cause of the remainder is unknown. V and J calls plus clone size are reproduced from that table; the DNA served to infer D and trimming. This sample comprises some 140,000 clones, more than 85% of them detected only once. About 3% of the sample rests with the top ten.

Via the germline V gene (reference sequence), CDR1 is SGHNT and CDR2 YYREEE. V is trimmed back by 0 bases and J by 9 bases, and the junction contains 11 bases that no gene match accounts for. Spanning cysteine to phenylalanine, the CDR3 consists of 15 amino acids. The read is trimmed to its CDR3 DNA, 45 bases read in frame from base 1. The sequenced sample was peripheral blood, obtained on day 0 of AZD1222 vaccination. This clonotype was obtained from an adult in good health. Recombination joined TRBV5-4 with TRBJ1-2; the central 7 bases match TRBD1. The CDR3 region reads CASSLDSDDRERYTF. The DNA sequence is given as TGTGCCAGCAGCTTGGATTCGGATGACAGGGAACGCTACACCTTC.